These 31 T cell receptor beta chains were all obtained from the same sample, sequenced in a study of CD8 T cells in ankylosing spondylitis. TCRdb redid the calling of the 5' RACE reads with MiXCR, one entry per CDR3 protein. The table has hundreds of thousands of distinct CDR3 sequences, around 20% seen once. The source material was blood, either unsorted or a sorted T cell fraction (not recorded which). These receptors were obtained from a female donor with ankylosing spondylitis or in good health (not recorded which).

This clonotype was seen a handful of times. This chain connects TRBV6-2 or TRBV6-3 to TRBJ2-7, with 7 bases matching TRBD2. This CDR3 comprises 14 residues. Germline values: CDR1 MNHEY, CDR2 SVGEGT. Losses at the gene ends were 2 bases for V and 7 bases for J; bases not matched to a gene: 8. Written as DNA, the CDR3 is TGTGCCAGCAGTTACGCGGGAGAGGGGCGAGAGCAGTACTTC. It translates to CASSYAGEGREQYF.

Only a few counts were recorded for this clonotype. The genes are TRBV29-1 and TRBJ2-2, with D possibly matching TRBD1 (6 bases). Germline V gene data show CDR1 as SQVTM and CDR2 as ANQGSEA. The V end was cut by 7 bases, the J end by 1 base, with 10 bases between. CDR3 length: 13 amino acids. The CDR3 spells CSAGTRNTGELFF. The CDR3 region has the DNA TGCAGCGCCGGGACAAGGAACACCGGGGAGCTGTTTTTT.

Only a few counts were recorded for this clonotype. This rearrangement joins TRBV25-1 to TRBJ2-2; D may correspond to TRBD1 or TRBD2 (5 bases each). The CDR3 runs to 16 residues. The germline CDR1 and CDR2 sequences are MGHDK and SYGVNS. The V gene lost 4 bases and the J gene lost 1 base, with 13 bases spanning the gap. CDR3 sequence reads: CASSGPGTGNTGELFF. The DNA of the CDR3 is TGTGCCAGCAGTGGCCCCGGGACGGGGAACACCGGGGAGCTGTTTTTT.

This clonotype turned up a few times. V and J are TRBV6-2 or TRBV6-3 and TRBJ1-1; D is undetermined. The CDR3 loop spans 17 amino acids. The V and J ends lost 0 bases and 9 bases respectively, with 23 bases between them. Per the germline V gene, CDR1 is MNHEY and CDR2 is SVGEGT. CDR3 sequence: CASSYSGRPEFLMKAFF. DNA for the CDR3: TGTGCCAGCAGTTACTCGGGAAGACCAGAGTTCTTAATGAAAGCTTTCTTT.

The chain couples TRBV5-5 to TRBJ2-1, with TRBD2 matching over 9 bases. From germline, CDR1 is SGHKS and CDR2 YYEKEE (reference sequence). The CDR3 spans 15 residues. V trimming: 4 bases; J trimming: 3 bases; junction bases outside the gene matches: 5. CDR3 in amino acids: CASSLAGSFYNEQFF. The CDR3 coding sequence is TGTGCCAGCAGCCTAGCGGGATCTTTCTACAATGAGCAGTTCTTC.

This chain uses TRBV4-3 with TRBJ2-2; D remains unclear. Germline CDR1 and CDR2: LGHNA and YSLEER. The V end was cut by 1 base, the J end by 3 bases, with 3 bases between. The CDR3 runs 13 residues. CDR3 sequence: CASSQVYTGELFF. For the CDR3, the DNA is TGCGCCAGCAGCCAAGTCTACACCGGGGAGCTGTTTTTT.

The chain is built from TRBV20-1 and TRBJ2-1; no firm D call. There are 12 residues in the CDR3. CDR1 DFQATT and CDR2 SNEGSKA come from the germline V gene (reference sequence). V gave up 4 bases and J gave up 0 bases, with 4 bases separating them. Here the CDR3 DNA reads TGCAGTGCTATAAGCTCCTACAATGAGCAGTTCTTC. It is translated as CSAISSYNEQFF.

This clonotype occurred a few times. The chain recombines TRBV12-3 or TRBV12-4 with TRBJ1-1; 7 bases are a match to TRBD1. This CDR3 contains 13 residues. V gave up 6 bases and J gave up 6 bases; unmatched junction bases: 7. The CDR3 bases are TGTGCCAGCAGCCTAGGGGGCCGGGCTGAAGCTTTCTTT. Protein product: CASSLGGRAEAFF.

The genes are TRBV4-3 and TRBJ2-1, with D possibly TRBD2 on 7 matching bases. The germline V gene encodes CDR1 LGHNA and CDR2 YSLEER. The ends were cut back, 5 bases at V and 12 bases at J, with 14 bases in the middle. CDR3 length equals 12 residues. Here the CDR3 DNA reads TGCGCCAGCAGCTCCTCGGGGGGCGGGCAGTTCTTC. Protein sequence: CASSSSGGGQFF.

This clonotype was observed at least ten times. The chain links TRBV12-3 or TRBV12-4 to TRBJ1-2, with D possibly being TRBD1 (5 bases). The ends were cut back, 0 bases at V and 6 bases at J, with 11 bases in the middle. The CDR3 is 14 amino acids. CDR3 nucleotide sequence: TGTGCCAGCAGTTTAGCGCGGGGGAAAAATGGCTACACCTTC. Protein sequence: CASSLARGKNGYTF.

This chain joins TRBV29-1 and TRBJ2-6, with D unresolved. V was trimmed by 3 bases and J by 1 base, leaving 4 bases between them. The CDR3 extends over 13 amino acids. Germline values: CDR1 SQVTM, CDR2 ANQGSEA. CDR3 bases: TGCAGCGTTGACGGATCTGGGGCCAACGTCCTGACTTTC. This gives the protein CSVDGSGANVLTF.

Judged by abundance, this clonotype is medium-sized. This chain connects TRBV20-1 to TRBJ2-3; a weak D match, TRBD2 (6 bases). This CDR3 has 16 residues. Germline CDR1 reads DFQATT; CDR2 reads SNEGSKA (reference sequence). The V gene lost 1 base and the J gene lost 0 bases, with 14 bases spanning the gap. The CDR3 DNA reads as TGCAGTGCTAGAGTGAAGCGGGCCAGTAGCACAGATACGCAGTATTTT. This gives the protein CSARVKRASSTDTQYF.

For the CDR3, the DNA is TGTGCCAGCTTGGTCCGGGAACTGTTTTTT. This translates into CASLVRELFF. The chain couples TRBV7-6 to TRBJ1-4; no reliable D call. The germline gives CDR1 SGHVS, CDR2 FNYEAQ. This CDR3 contains 10 residues. V was shortened by 8 bases and J by 12 bases, with 10 bases between the two germline ends.

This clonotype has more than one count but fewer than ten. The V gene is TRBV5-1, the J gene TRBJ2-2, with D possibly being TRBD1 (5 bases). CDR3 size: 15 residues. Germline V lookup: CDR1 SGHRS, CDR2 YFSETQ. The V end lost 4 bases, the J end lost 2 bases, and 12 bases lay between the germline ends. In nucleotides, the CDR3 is TGCGCCAGCAGCATGGGGCTATTAAACACCGGGGAGCTGTTTTTT. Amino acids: CASSMGLLNTGELFF.

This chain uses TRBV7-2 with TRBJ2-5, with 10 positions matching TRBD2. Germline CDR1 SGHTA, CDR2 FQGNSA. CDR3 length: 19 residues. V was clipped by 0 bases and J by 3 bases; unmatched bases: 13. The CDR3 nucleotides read TGTGCCAGCAGCTTAGCGCCTGGTTTTCCGGGACTAGCGAAAGAGACCCAGTACTTC. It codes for CASSLAPGFPGLAKETQYF.

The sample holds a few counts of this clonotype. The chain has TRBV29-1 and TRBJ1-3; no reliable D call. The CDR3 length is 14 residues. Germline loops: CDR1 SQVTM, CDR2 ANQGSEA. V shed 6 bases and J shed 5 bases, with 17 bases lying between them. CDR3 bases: TGCAGCGTACAACCCGAGGATTTTCGAAACACCATATATTTT. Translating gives CSVQPEDFRNTIYF.

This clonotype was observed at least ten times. The CDR3 sequence is CASSFLGGNEKLFF. The CDR3, as DNA: TGTGCCAGCAGTTTTCTAGGCGGTAATGAAAAACTGTTTTTT. The V gene is TRBV6-5, the J gene TRBJ1-4, with no clear D. This CDR3 contains 14 residues. V lost 4 bases and J 4 bases, leaving 10 bases between the germline ends. The V gene's germline CDR1 is MNHEY and CDR2 SVGAGI.

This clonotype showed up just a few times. The CDR3 nucleotides are TGTGCCAGCAGCTCCCTATATCAGCTCGGAAGCGGGGCCAACGTCCTGACTTTC. Its protein is CASSSLYQLGSGANVLTF. The gene calls are TRBV11-2 and TRBJ2-6; D ambiguous. Trimming took 4 bases from V and 4 from J, leaving 20 bases between them. Per the germline V gene, CDR1 is SGHAT and CDR2 is FQNNGV. There are 18 residues in the CDR3.

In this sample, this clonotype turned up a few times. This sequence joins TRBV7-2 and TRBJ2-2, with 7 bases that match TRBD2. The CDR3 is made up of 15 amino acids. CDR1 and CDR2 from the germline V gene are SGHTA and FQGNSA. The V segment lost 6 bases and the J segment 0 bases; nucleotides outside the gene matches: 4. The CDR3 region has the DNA TGTGCCAGCAGACCCGGACTAGCGAACACCGGGGAGCTGTTTTTT. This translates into CASRPGLANTGELFF.

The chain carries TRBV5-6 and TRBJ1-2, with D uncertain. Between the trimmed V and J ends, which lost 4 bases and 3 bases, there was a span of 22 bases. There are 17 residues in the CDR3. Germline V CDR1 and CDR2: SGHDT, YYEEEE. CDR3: CASSEDRRIQLYYGYTF. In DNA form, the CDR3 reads TGTGCCAGCAGCGAGGACCGACGGATCCAGCTCTACTATGGCTACACCTTC.

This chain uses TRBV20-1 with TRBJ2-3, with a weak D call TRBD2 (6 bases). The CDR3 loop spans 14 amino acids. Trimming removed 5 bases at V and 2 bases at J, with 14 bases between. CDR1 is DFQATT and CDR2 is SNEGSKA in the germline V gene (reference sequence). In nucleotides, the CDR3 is TGCAGTGCTGCCCGGGACTCGATCACAGATACGCAGTATTTT. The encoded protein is CSAARDSITDTQYF.

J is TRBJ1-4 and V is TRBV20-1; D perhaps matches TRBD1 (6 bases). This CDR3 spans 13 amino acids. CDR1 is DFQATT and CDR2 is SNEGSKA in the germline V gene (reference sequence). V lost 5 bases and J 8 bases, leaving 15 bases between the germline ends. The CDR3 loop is CSAAGATGEKLFF. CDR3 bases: TGCAGTGCTGCAGGGGCCACGGGAGAAAAACTGTTTTTT.

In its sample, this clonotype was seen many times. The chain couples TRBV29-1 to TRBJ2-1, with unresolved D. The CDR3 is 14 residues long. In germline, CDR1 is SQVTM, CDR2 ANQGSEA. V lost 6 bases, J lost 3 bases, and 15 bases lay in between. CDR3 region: CSVLRAEIYNEQFF. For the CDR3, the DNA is TGCAGCGTCCTCCGGGCTGAGATCTACAATGAGCAGTTCTTC.

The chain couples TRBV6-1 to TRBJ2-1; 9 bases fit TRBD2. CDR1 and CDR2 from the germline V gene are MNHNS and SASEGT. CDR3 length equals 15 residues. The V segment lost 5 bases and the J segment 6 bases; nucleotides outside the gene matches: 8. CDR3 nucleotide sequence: TGTGCCAGCAGTCCTTCCTTAGCGGGAGTCAATGAGCAGTTCTTC. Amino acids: CASSPSLAGVNEQFF.

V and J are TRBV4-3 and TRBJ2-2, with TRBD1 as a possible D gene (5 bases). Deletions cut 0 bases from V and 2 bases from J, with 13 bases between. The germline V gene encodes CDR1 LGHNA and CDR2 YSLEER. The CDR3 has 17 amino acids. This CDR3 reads CASSQDLYRFNTGELFF. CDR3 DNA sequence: TGCGCCAGCAGCCAAGATCTTTACAGGTTCAACACCGGGGAGCTGTTTTTT.

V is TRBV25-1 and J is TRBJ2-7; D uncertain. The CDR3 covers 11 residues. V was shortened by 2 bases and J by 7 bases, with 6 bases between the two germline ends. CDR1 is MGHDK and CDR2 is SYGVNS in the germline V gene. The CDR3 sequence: CASSEGWEQYF. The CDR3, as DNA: TGTGCCAGCAGTGAAGGGTGGGAGCAGTACTTC.

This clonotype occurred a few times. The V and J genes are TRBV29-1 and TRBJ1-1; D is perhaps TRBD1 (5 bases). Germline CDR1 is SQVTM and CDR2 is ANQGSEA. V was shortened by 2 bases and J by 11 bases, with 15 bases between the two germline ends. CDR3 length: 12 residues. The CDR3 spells CSVESRVGWAFF. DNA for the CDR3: TGCAGCGTTGAATCCAGGGTGGGTTGGGCTTTCTTT.

In DNA form, the CDR3 reads TGTGCCAGCAGCTACCGGGACACCGGGTTAGGCTACACCTTC. It yields the protein CASSYRDTGLGYTF. The genes are TRBV7-9 and TRBJ1-2; a weak D match, TRBD1 (6 bases). Trimming took off 4 bases at V and 8 bases at J, with 17 bases between the two ends. Germline loops: CDR1 SEHNR, CDR2 FQNEAQ (reference sequence). The CDR3 loop spans 14 amino acids.

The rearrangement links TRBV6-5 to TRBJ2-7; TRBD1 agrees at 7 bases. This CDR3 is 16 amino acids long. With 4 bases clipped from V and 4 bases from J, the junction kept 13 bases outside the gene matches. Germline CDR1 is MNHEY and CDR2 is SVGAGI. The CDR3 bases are TGTGCCAGCAGTTGGGCCCCACCGGGACAGAGATACGAGCAGTACTTC. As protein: CASSWAPPGQRYEQYF.

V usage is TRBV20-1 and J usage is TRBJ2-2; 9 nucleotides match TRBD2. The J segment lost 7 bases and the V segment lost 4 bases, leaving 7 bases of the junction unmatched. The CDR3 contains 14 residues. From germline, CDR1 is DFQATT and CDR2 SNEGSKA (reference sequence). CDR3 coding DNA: TGCAGTGCTACGCGGGAGGGCAATATCGGGGAGCTGTTTTTT. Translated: CSATREGNIGELFF.

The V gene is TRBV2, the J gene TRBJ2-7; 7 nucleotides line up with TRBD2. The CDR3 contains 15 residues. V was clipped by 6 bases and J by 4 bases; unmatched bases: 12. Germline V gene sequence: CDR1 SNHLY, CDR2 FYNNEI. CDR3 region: CASSPWGGVDYEQYF. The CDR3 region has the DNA TGTGCCAGCAGCCCCTGGGGGGGGGTAGATTACGAGCAGTACTTC.